This T cell receptor (beta chain) emerged from a study of metastatic and nonmetastatic thyroid tumors. Study information: Comparative analysis of repertoires was undertaken across blood and tumor or nodule tissue obtained from malignant and benign thyroid patients. General study findings and limits: Compared with benign nodules, malignant thyroid tumors were reported to have significantly higher TCR beta diversity in both blood and tumor.

Every patient was untreated before thyroid surgery. In the study's own analysis: The distant-metastasis classifier for papillary thyroid cancer was built from CDR3 differences across clinicopathological groups. TCRdb reanalyzed the PCR reads via MiXCR. It is TCRdb's table, rather than the study itself, that gives the V and J calls and clone size. Here the sample spans 85,000 to 100,000 clones, 10% to 15% being singletons. This clone has at least ten counts. What it binds is unknown. This receptor was identified in a female donor with papillary thyroid cancer or a benign thyroid nodule (not recorded which). Some clones in this sample may be carry-over from other donors' samples. Sequencing used blood.

For the CDR3, the DNA is TGTGCCAGCAGCCAACCCCTAGCGGGCCGCACCGGGGAGCTGTTTTTT. This codes for CASSQPLAGRTGELFF. V is TRBV4-2 and J is TRBJ2-2, with 8 nucleotides matching TRBD2. CDR1 is LGHNA, CDR2 YNFKEQ, per germline. Trimming at V came to 2 bases and at J to 4 bases, leaving 6 bases not matched to a gene. This CDR3 is built from 16 residues.